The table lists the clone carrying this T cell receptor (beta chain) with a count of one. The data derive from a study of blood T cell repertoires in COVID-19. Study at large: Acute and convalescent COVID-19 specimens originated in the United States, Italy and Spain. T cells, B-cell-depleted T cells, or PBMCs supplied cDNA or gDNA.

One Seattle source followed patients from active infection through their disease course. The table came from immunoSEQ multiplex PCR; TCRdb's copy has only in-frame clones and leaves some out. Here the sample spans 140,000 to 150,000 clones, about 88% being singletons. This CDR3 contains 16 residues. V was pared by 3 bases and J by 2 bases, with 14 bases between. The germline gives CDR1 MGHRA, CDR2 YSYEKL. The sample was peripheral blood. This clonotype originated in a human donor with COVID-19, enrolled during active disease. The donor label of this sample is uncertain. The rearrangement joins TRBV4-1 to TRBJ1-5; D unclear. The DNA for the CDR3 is TGCGCCAGCAGCCACAGGTTGCTAGCGGGCAATCAGCCCCAGCATTTT. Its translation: CASSHRLLAGNQPQHF.